This entry concerns a single T cell receptor beta chain. The junction had 9 bases not matched to a gene; V was cut back by 3 bases and J by 8 bases. Per the germline V gene, CDR1 is DFQATT and CDR2 is SNEGSKA (reference sequence). The CDR3 has 13 residues. These data are taken from a study of blood T cell repertoires in COVID-19. Background on the study: The United States, Italy and Spain were the sources of the acute and convalescent COVID-19 samples.

The data were produced by immunoSEQ multiplex PCR, yet TCRdb's version contains in-frame clones alone and is incomplete. This sample yields more than 150,000 clones, of which 65% to 85% are seen a single time; 17% belongs to the top ten. This TCR derives from a man in his fifties or sixties with active or convalescent COVID-19. Material for sequencing was peripheral blood. The chain carries TRBV20-1 and TRBJ1-2; 7 nucleotides agree with TRBD1. For the CDR3, the DNA is TGCAGTGCTAGTTCGGGACAGTCTGGGGGCTACACCTTC. Its translation is CSASSGQSGGYTF.